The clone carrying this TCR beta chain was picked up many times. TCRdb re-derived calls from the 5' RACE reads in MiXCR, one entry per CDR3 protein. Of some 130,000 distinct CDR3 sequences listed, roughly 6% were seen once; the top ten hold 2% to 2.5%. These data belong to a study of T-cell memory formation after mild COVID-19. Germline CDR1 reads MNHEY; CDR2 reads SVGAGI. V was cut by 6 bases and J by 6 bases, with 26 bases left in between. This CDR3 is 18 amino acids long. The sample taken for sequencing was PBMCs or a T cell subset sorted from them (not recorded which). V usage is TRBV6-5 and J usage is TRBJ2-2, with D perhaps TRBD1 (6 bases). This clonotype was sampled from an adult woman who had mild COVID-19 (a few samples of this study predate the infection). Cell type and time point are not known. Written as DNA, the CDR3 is TGTGCCAGCAGCCTAGGATTCAGGGGCAGTTGGGATTCCGGGGAGCTGTTTTTT. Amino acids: CASSLGFRGSWDSGELFF.